Below, 23 T cell receptor beta chains from the same sample are listed, as sequenced in a study of cytomegalovirus exposure and HLA in healthy donors. Using immunoSEQ multiplex PCR, the repertoire was profiled, and TCRdb retains in-frame clones only, with some absent. The sample shows some 210,000 clones, 80% to 90% of them seen only once. The sample taken for sequencing was PBMCs. The receptors shown here come from a woman between 18 and 30 years old in good health and CMV-seropositive.

The table lists this clone with a few counts. The chain links TRBV9 to TRBJ2-1; D is unresolved. Looked up from germline, CDR1 is SGDLS and CDR2 is YYNGEE. Trimming stripped 4 bases from V and 4 bases from J, with 3 bases between. The CDR3 length is 11 residues. CDR3 nucleotide sequence: TGTGCCAGCAGCACATACAATGAGCAGTTCTTC. Translation: CASSTYNEQFF.

The V gene is TRBV4-1, the J gene TRBJ2-7, with TRBD2 matching over 12 bases. The CDR3 totals 14 residues. V lost 6 bases to trimming and J lost 6 bases; unmatched junction nucleotides: 6. Germline CDR1 is MGHRA and CDR2 is YSYEKL. CDR3 bases: TGCGCCAGCAGTCGCCTAGCGGGAGGGGTCGAGCAGTACTTC. Translating it yields CASSRLAGGVEQYF.

This chain links TRBV4-1 with TRBJ2-7; D is perhaps TRBD2 (5 bases). The CDR3 runs 14 residues. From germline, CDR1 is MGHRA and CDR2 YSYEKL. Trimming took off 2 bases at V and 5 bases at J, with 13 bases between the two ends. The CDR3 coding sequence is TGCGCCAGCAGCCAATTGGGGAGACCCCACGAGCAGTACTTC. Translated: CASSQLGRPHEQYF.

CDR3 in DNA: TGTGCCAGTAGTCTCGCGGGTGCCTATGGCTACACCTTC. Amino acid sequence: CASSLAGAYGYTF. The chain recombines TRBV19 with TRBJ1-2; no clear D. The CDR3 has 13 amino acids. Germline lookup yields CDR1 LNHDA and CDR2 SQIVND (reference sequence). Trimming stripped 5 bases from V and 4 bases from J, with 11 bases between.

The sample holds one count of this clone. The chain combines TRBV11-1 with TRBJ2-1; D gene ambiguous. CDR1 is SGHAT and CDR2 is FQDESV in the germline V gene (reference sequence). Trimming removed 8 bases from V and 0 bases from J, with 17 bases in between. This CDR3 is 16 amino acids long. CDR3 sequence: CASVSPLESSYNEQFF. The CDR3 DNA sequence: TGTGCCAGCGTCTCTCCGCTGGAGAGCTCCTACAATGAGCAGTTCTTC. Supplemented by reference TRBV11-1 and TRBJ2-1, the full variable domain reads EAEVAQSPRYKITEKSQAVAFWCDPISGHATLYWYRQILGQGPELLVQFQDESVVDDSQLPKDRFSAERLKGVDSTLKIQPAELGDSAMYLCASVSPLESSYNEQFFGPGTRLTVL.

The rearrangement links TRBV29-1 to TRBJ2-7; TRBD2 agrees at 7 bases. Germline loops: CDR1 SQVTM, CDR2 ANQGSEA. This CDR3 comprises 13 residues. V lost 4 bases and J lost 2; bases outside the gene matches: 5. CDR3 DNA sequence: TGCAGCGTTGTGGGGGGGGTGGCCTACGAGCAGTACTTC. It encodes CSVVGGVAYEQYF.

On this clone: A much more abundant neighbour one base away suggests this may be a read error. The rearrangement joins TRBV9 to TRBJ1-1, with TRBD1 identical over 8 bases. After removal of 4 bases from V and 4 bases from J, the junction contained 3 bases not matched to a gene. The CDR3 has 13 residues. Germline V lookup: CDR1 SGDLS, CDR2 YYNGEE. The CDR3 spells CASSLTGGTEAFF. The CDR3 nucleotides read TGTGCCAGCAGCCTTACAGGGGGCACTGAAGCTTTCTTT.

This chain connects TRBV7-8 to TRBJ1-5, with no clear D. Germline loops: CDR1 SGHVS, CDR2 FQNEAQ. Trimming took 2 bases from V and 3 from J, leaving 11 bases between them. This CDR3 comprises 15 residues. This chain's CDR3 is CASSLPGLTNQPQHF. CDR3 in DNA: TGTGCCAGCAGCTTACCAGGACTGACCAATCAGCCCCAGCATTTT.

This clone was detected once. The chain links TRBV25-1 to TRBJ2-5, with D possibly matching TRBD2 (7 bases). Germline assignment: CDR1 MGHDK and CDR2 SYGVNS. The V end lost 3 bases, the J end lost 2 bases, and 19 bases lay between the germline ends. The CDR3 has 17 amino acids. This CDR3 reads CASSDRGGGGGQETQYF. The CDR3 DNA reads TGTGCCAGCAGTGACCGGGGAGGGGGAGGCGGACAAGAGACCCAGTACTTC.

This clone was detected only once. The chain joins TRBV7-6 to TRBJ2-7, with a possible D match to TRBD2 (5 bases). The CDR3 has 13 amino acids. CDR1 and CDR2 (germline): SGHVS, FNYEAQ. Between the trimmed V and J ends, which lost 0 bases and 6 bases, there was a span of 9 bases. The CDR3 is CASSLAPRGEQYF. The CDR3 region has the DNA TGTGCCAGCAGCTTAGCGCCCCGGGGCGAGCAGTACTTC.

V usage is TRBV27 and J usage is TRBJ2-2; a possible D gene is TRBD2 (5 bases). The CDR3 runs 14 residues. V lost 3 bases and J lost 3, with 8 bases in between. Germline lookup yields CDR1 MNHEY and CDR2 SMNVEV (reference sequence). CDR3 sequence: CASSFGLYTGELFF. The CDR3 region has the DNA TGTGCCAGCAGTTTCGGACTCTACACCGGGGAGCTGTTTTTT.

The gene calls are TRBV19 and TRBJ2-1, with TRBD2 matching over 12 bases. CDR1 is LNHDA and CDR2 is SQIVND in the germline V gene (reference sequence). After removal of 10 bases from V and 5 bases from J, the junction contained 9 bases not matched to a gene. This CDR3 spans 15 amino acids. The CDR3 reads CATLGLAGPNNEQFF. The CDR3 DNA is TGTGCCACCCTGGGACTAGCGGGCCCCAACAATGAGCAGTTCTTC.

The chain combines TRBV15 with TRBJ2-6; 10 positions match TRBD1. The CDR3 is 18 residues long. Germline CDR1 LNHNV, CDR2 YYDKDF (reference sequence). V was pared by 0 bases and J by 4 bases, with 6 bases of the junction left unmatched. The CDR3 reads CATSRDADRGQGANVLTF. The CDR3 DNA reads as TGTGCCACCAGCAGAGACGCAGACAGGGGGCAGGGGGCCAACGTCCTGACTTTC.

CDR3 nucleotides: TGTGCCAGTAGTATGCGGACCGGGGTAGGCTACACCTTC. Protein sequence: CASSMRTGVGYTF. The rearrangement uses TRBV19 and TRBJ1-2, with D unclear. This CDR3 has 13 residues. Germline loops: CDR1 LNHDA, CDR2 SQIVND (reference sequence). V was cut by 3 bases and J by 8 bases, with 13 bases left in between.

This chain joins TRBV4-1 and TRBJ2-1; 7 bases map to TRBD1. CDR1 and CDR2 (germline): MGHRA, YSYEKL. With 3 bases clipped from V and 7 bases from J, the junction kept 6 bases outside the gene matches. This CDR3 has 14 residues. The DNA of the CDR3 is TGCGCCAGCAGCCACCCCCAGGGGGAAAATGAGCAGTTCTTC. This translates into CASSHPQGENEQFF.

V and J are TRBV7-8 and TRBJ2-3; TRBD2 might be the D (6 bases). Looked up from germline, CDR1 is SGHVS and CDR2 is FQNEAQ. Trimming shortened V by 5 bases and J by 2 bases, and 11 bases separated the two germline ends. The CDR3 consists of 14 residues. The chain's CDR3 is CASSPGTFTDTQYF. The CDR3 nucleotides read TGTGCCAGCAGCCCTGGGACTTTCACAGATACGCAGTATTTT.

The chain links TRBV19 to TRBJ2-5, with TRBD1 matching over 9 bases. The CDR3 covers 16 residues. V trimming: 5 bases; J trimming: 5 bases; junction bases outside the gene matches: 12. From germline, CDR1 is LNHDA and CDR2 SQIVND (reference sequence). CDR3 bases: TGTGCCAGTAGTGCCTTCCGGGACAGGGTGGGTGAGACCCAGTACTTC. Its protein is CASSAFRDRVGETQYF.

The chain is built from TRBV29-1 and TRBJ2-7; 13 bases map to TRBD2. Germline V gene lookup returns CDR1 SQVTM and CDR2 ANQGSEA. With 7 bases clipped from V and 5 bases from J, the junction kept 8 bases outside the gene matches. The CDR3 loop spans 14 amino acids. CDR3 coding DNA: TGCAGCGCGAACGGCGGACTAGCGGGAGACGAGCAGTACTTC. This sequence encodes CSANGGLAGDEQYF.

This clone was found once. The chain joins TRBV19 to TRBJ2-7; 9 bases agree with TRBD2. V was pared by 6 bases and J by 1 base, with 4 bases of the junction left unmatched. Germline loops: CDR1 LNHDA, CDR2 SQIVND (reference sequence). The CDR3 consists of 14 residues. The CDR3 DNA sequence: TGTGCCAGTAGCTATAGCGGGAGTTCCTACGAGCAGTACTTC. This translates into CASSYSGSSYEQYF. Full variable domain (missing parts from reference TRBV19 and TRBJ2-7): DGGITQSPKYLFRKEGQNVTLSCEQNLNHDAMYWYRQDPGQGLRLIYYSQIVNDFQKGDIAEGYSVSREKKESFPLTVTSAQKNPTAFYLCASSYSGSSYEQYFGPGTRLTVT.

The chain links TRBV7-2 to TRBJ2-7; 13 bases are a match to TRBD2. Germline V gene lookup returns CDR1 SGHTA and CDR2 FQGNSA. V lost 1 base to trimming and J lost 3 bases; unmatched junction nucleotides: 6. CDR3 length: 17 residues. The CDR3 DNA sequence: TGTGCCAGCAGCTTAGACCGGACTAGCGGGAGAATCTACGAGCAGTACTTC. It yields the protein CASSLDRTSGRIYEQYF.

The J gene is TRBJ1-4, the V gene TRBV18, with TRBD1 identical over 7 bases. The CDR3 has 16 residues. Germline V gene lookup returns CDR1 KGHSH and CDR2 LQKENI. J lost 8 bases, V lost 3 bases, and 12 bases had no gene match. DNA for the CDR3: TGTGCCAGCTCACCGGAGACACAGGGGAAAGGAGAAAAACTGTTTTTT. Translated: CASSPETQGKGEKLFF.

J is TRBJ1-2 and V is TRBV5-1; D call uncertain. The V gene's germline CDR1 is SGHRS and CDR2 YFSETQ. Deletions cut 4 bases from V and 6 bases from J, with 16 bases between. The CDR3 consists of 14 residues. The CDR3 nucleotides are TGCGCCAGCAGCCTGTTATCGGCAGGTAATGGCTACACCTTC. Protein product: CASSLLSAGNGYTF.

The chain couples TRBV5-6 to TRBJ2-7, with D perhaps TRBD2 (5 bases). This CDR3 has 14 amino acids. V was clipped by 6 bases and J by 5 bases, with 18 bases between them. Germline V gene sequence: CDR1 SGHDT, CDR2 YYEEEE. The CDR3 loop reads CASTTPGWPHEQYF. DNA for the CDR3: TGTGCCAGCACCACCCCGGGGTGGCCTCACGAGCAGTACTTC.